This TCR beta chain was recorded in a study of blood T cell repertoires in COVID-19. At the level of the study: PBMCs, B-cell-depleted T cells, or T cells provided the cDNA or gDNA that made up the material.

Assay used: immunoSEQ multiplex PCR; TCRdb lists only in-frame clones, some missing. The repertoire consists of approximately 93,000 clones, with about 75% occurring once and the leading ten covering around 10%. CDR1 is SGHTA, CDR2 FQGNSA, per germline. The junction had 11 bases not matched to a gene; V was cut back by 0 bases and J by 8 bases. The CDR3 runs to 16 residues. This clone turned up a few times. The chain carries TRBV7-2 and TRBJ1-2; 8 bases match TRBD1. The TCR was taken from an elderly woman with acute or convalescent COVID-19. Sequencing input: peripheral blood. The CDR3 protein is CASSLATGGRAGGYTF. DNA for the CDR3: TGTGCCAGCAGCTTAGCTACAGGGGGGCGAGCAGGAGGCTACACCTTC.